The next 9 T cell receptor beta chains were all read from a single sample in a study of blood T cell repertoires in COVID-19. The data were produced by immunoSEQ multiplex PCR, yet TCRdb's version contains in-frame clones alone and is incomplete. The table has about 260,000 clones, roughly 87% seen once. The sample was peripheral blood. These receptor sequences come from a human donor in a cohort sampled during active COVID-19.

The CDR3 is CASSPGGFYGYTF. CDR3 in DNA: TGTGCCAGCAGCCCCGGAGGGTTCTATGGCTACACCTTC. The chain employs TRBV7-9 and TRBJ1-2; D is unclear. The V end was cut by 5 bases, the J end by 4 bases, with 11 bases between. CDR3 length equals 13 residues. CDR1 is SEHNR and CDR2 is FQNEAQ in the germline V gene (reference sequence).

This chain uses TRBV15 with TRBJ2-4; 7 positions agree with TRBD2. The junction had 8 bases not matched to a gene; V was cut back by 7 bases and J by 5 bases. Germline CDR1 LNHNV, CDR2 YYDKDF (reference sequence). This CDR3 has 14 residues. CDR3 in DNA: TGTGCCACCAAGGGCTGGGGGGGGGAAAACATTCAGTACTTC. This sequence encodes CATKGWGGENIQYF.

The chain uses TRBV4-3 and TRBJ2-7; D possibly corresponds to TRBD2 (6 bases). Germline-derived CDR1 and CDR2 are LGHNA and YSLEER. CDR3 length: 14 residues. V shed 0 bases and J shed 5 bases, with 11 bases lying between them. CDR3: CASSQEEGRHEQYF. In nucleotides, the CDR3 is TGCGCCAGCAGCCAAGAAGAGGGGAGGCACGAGCAGTACTTC.

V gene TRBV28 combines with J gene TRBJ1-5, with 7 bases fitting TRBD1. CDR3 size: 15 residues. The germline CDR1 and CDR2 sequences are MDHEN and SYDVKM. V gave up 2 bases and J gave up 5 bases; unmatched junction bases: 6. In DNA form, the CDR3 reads TGTGCCAGCAGTTTACCGTCAGGGGGTCATCAGCCCCAGCATTTT. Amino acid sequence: CASSLPSGGHQPQHF.

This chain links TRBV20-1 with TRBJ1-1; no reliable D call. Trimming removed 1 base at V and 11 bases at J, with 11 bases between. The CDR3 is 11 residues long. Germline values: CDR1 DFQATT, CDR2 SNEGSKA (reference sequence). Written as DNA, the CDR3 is TGCAGTGCTAGAGCTACAGTCTTCGCTTTCTTT. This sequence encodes CSARATVFAFF.

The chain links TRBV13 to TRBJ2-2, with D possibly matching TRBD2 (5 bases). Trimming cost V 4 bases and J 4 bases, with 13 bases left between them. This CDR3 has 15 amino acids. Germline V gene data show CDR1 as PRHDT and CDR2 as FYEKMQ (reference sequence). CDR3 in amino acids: CASSSAPDFTGELFF. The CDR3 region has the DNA TGTGCCAGCAGCTCAGCACCGGACTTCACCGGGGAGCTGTTTTTT.

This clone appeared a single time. CDR3: CASSVAPGQGSYEQYF. CDR3 DNA: TGTGCCAGCAGCGTAGCTCCGGGACAGGGTAGCTACGAGCAGTACTTC. V and J are TRBV9 and TRBJ2-7, with TRBD1 matching over 9 bases. After removal of 0 bases from V and 3 bases from J, the junction contained 7 bases not matched to a gene. CDR1 is SGDLS, CDR2 YYNGEE, per germline. The CDR3 covers 16 residues.

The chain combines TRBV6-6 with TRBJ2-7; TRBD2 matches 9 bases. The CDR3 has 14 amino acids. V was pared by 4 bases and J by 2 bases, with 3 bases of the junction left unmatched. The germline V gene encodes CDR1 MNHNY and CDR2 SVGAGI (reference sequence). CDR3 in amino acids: CASSSSGGTYEQYF. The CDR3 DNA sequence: TGTGCCAGCAGTTCAAGCGGGGGGACCTACGAGCAGTACTTC.

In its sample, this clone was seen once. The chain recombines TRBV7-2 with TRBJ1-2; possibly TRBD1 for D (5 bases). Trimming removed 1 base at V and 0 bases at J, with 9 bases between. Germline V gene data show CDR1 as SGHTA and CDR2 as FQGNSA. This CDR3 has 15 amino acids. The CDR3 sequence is CASSLVDSANYGYTF. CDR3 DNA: TGTGCCAGCAGCTTAGTAGACAGCGCTAACTATGGCTACACCTTC. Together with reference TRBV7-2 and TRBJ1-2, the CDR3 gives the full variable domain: GAGVSQSPSNKVTEKGKDVELRCDPISGHTALYWYRQSLGQGLEFLIYFQGNSAPDKSGLPSDRFSAERTGGSVSTLTIQRTQQEDSAVYLCASSLVDSANYGYTFGSGTRLTVV.